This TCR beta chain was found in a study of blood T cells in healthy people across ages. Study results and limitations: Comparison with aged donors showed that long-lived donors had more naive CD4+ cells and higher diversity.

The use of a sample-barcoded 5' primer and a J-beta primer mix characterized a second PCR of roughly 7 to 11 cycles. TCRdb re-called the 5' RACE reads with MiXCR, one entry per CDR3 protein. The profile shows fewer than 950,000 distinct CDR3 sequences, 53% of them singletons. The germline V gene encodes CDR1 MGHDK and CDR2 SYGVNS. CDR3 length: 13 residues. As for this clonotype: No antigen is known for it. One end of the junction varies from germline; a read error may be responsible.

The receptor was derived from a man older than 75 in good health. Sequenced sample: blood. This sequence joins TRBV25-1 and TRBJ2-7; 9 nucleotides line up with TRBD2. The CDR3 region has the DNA TGTACCAGCGGGGGGTTTGTTGGTCTCGAGCAGTACTTC. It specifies CTSGGFVGLEQYF.